This TCR beta chain was captured in a study of T-cell reconstitution after alpha-beta-depleted transplantation in children. The TCRbeta library incorporated unique molecular identifiers. TCRdb independently ran MiXCR on the PCR reads; one entry per CDR3 protein. The sample yields about 610,000 distinct CDR3 sequences, more than 9% seen once. The sample holds a few counts of this clonotype. The CDR3 loop spans 14 amino acids. Germline V gives CDR1 ENHRY, CDR2 SYGVKD. The V and J ends lost 6 bases and 0 bases respectively, with 9 bases between them. The source material was PBMCs from the stem cell graft donor, sampled from the stem cell graft. The receptor was isolated from a human donor who donated a stem cell graft to a child with acute myeloid leukemia. This chain uses TRBV10-3 with TRBJ1-3; a weak D match, TRBD1 (6 bases). CDR3 sequence: CAIRTGDSGNTIYF. The CDR3, as DNA: TGTGCCATCAGGACAGGAGACTCTGGAAACACCATATATTTT.